Included here is one T cell receptor beta chain sequence, with context. The data belong to a study of control samples from healthy donors and cancer patients. Clones were read by immunoSEQ multiplex PCR, and TCRdb kept only the in-frame ones, dropping some. This sample has around 90,000 clones; over 65% occur once, and the top ten carry 2.1%. The CDR3 spans 15 residues. In germline, CDR1 is MNHEY, CDR2 SMNVEV (reference sequence). V was clipped by 3 bases and J by 6 bases, with 14 bases between them. Sequences were obtained from blood. The receptor was isolated from a middle-aged woman in good health. The chain recombines TRBV27 with TRBJ2-2; tentative D call: TRBD1 (6 bases). DNA of the CDR3: TGTGCCAGCAGTTTTGACAGGTCCTACTCCGGGGAGCTGTTTTTT. It codes for CASSFDRSYSGELFF.